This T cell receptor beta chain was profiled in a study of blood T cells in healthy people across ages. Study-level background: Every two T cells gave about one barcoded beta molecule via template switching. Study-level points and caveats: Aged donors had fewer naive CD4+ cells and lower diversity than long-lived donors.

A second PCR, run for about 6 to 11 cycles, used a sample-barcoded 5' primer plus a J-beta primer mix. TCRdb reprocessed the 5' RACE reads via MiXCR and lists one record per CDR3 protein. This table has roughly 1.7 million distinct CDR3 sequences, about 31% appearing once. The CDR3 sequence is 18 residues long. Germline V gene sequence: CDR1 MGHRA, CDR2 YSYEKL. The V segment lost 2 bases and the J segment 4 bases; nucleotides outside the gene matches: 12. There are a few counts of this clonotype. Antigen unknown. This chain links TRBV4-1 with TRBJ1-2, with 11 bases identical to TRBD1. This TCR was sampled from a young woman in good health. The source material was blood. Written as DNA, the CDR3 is TGCGCCAGCAGCCAAAGAAATTGGACAGGGGGCCTAAGCTATGGCTACACCTTC. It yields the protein CASSQRNWTGGLSYGYTF.